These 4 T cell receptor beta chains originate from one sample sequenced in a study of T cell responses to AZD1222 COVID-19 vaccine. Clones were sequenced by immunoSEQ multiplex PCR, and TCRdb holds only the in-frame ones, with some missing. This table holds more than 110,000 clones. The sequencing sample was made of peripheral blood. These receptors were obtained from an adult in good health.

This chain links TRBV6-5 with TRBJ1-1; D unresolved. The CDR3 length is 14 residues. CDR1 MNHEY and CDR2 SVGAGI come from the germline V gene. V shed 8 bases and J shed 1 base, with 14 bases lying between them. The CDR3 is CASRELRPNTEAFF. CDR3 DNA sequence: TGTGCCAGCCGCGAGCTTCGGCCGAACACTGAAGCTTTCTTT.

The CDR3: CASMGGRWYGYTF. Here the CDR3 DNA reads TGTGCCAGCATGGGGGGGCGTTGGTATGGCTACACCTTC. The chain joins TRBV28 to TRBJ1-2, with D possibly TRBD1 on 6 matching bases. Germline V CDR1 and CDR2: MDHEN, SYDVKM. V was cut by 7 bases and J by 5 bases, with 14 bases left in between. The CDR3 is 13 amino acids.

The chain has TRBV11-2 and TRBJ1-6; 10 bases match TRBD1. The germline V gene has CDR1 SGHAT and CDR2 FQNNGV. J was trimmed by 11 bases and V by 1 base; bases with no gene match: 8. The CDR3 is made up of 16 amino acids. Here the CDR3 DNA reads TGTGCCAGCAGCTTAGGCCCGGGACAGGGGTGGACACCCCTCCACTTT. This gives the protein CASSLGPGQGWTPLHF.

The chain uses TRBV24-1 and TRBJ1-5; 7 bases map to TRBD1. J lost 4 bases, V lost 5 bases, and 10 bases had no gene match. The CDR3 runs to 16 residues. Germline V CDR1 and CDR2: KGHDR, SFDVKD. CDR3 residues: CATSGGTDDLNQPQHF. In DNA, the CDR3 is TGTGCCACCAGTGGAGGGACAGACGATTTAAATCAGCCCCAGCATTTT.